This T cell receptor beta chain stems from a study of early T cells in non-severe SARS-CoV-2 infection (dated by TCRdb to the early 2020s). Broadly, across the study: TCR sequencing used bulk RNA from unsorted whole blood, so alpha and beta chains could not be paired. The investigation overall reported the following: VDJdb matching was skewed toward anti-spike CD8 responses, so virus-specific expansions were likely underestimated and private and CD4 specificities were missed.

V is pared back by 4 bases and J by 9 bases, with 7 bases lying between the germline termini. The CDR3 starts with the cysteine, ends with the phenylalanine, and has 10 residues. The sequence is cut down to CDR3 DNA, 30 bases in frame from base 1. CDR1 and CDR2, per the germline V gene (reference sequence), are DFQATT and SNEGSKA. Library construction relied on 5' RACE. Sequencing relied on a NextSeq 500. In the TCR library protocol, unique molecular identifiers were attached to individual cDNA molecules to correct for PCR bias and sequencing error. Sequencing covered both TCR alpha and beta chains, and within each sample the abundances of alpha and beta sequences were tightly co-correlated. The authors' pipeline ran thus. Decombinator V4 was used to perform V gene, J gene and CDR3 annotation of TCR sequences. TCRs were defined as expanded if a significant change between any two time points was detected under a Poisson model with p below 0.0001. TCR abundances were normalised to the total number of TCRs sequenced per sample and were expressed as counts per million. MAIT TCRs were defined by TRAV1-2 paired with TRAJ12, TRAJ20 or TRAJ33, and iNKT TCRs by TRAV10 paired with TRAJ18. VDJdb, accessed 1 November 2021, was searched for CMV, EBV and SARS-CoV-2 annotated TCRs, excluding TCRs annotated for multiple antigens. The public reads were run again by TCRdb, first through fastp at Q25 and then through MiXCR, and only productive beta chains were kept. Rows matching on CDR3 protein sequence are summarized as one entry with the most common DNA and genes. TCRdb's processing, not the authors' own work, is the source of the V and J calls. Here the sample has roughly 72,000 distinct CDR3 sequences; about 13% occur a single time. The ten largest clones capture around 1.2% of the sample.

The study was a case-control design nested within a healthcare worker cohort in London, UK, with weekly nasopharyngeal swab PCR tests and blood sampling. Between 23 and 31 March 2020, the week of the UK lockdown, healthcare workers were enrolled and then followed up weekly for as long as 16 weeks. Remarks on this clonotype: Its antigen target is currently unknown. There are no base qualities to consult, and no much larger clone falls within one base.

Sequencing was carried out using whole blood. Here the chain combines TRBV20-1 and TRBJ2-1; there is no confident call for the D gene. This sequence originates from an adult who was a healthcare worker with PCR-confirmed SARS-CoV-2 infection or an uninfected control (not recorded which). The CDR3 protein is CSANQREQFF. The DNA reads as follows: TGCAGTGCTAATCAGCGTGAGCAGTTCTTC.